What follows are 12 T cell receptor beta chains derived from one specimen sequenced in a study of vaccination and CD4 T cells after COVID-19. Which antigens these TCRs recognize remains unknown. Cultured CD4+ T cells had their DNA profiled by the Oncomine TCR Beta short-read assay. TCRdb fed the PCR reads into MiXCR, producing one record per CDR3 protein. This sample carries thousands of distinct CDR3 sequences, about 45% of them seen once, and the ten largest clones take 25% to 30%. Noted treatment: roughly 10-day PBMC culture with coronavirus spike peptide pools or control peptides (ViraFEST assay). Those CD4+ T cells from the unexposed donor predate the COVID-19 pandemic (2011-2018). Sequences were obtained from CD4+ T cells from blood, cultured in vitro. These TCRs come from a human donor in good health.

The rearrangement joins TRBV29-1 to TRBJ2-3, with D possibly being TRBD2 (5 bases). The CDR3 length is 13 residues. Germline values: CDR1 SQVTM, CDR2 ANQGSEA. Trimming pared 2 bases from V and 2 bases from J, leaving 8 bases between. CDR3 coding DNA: TGCAGCGTTGAATCCGGGGTCACAGATACGCAGTATTTT. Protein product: CSVESGVTDTQYF.

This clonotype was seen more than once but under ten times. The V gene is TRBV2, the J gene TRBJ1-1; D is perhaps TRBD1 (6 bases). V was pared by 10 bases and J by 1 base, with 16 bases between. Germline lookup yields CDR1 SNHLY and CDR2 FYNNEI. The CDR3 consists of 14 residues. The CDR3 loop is CATLDRTGNTEAFF. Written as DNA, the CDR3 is TGTGCCACCCTAGACAGGACTGGGAACACTGAAGCTTTCTTT.

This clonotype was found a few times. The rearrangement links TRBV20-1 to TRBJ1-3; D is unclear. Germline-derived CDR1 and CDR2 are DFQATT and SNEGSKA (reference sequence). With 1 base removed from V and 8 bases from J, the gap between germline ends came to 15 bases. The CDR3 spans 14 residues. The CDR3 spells CSARGTGRRDTIYF. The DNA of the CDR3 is TGCAGTGCTAGAGGTACCGGCCGGAGGGACACCATATATTTT.

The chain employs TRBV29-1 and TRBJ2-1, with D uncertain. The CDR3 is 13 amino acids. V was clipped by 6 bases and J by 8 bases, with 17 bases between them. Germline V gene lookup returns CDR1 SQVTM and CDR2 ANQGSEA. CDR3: CSVGMTTRYEQFF. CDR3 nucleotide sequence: TGCAGCGTGGGAATGACCACGAGGTATGAGCAGTTCTTC.

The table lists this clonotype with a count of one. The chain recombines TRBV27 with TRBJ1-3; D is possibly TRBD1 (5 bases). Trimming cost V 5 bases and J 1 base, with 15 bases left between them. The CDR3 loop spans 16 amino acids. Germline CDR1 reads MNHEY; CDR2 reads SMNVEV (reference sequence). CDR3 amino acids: CASSPRTDISGNTIYF. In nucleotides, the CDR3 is TGTGCCAGCAGTCCTAGGACGGACATATCTGGAAACACCATATATTTT.

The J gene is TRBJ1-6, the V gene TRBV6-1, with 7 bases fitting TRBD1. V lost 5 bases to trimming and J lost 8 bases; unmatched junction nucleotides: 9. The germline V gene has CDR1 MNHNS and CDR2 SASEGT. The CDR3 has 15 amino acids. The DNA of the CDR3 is TGTGCCAGCAGTCAGGACAGGCTGTTATATTCACCCCTCCACTTT. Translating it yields CASSQDRLLYSPLHF.

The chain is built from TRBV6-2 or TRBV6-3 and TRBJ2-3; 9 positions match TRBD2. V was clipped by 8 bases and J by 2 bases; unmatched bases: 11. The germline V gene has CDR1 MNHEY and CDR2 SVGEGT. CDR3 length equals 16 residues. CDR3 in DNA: TGTGCCAGCGGGTATCGGGGCGGGGGGGCCACAGATACGCAGTATTTT. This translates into CASGYRGGGATDTQYF.

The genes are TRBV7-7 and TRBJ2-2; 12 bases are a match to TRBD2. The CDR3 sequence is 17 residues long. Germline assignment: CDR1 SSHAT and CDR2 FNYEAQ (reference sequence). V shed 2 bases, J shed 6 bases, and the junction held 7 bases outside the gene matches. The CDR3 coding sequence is TGTGCCAGCAGCTTAAATCTAGCGGGGGGGCCGGCCGGGGAGCTGTTTTTT. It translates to CASSLNLAGGPAGELFF.

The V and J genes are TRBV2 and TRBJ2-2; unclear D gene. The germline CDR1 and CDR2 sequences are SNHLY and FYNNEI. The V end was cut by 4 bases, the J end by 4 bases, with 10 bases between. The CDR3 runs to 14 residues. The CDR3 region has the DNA TGTGCCAGCAGTGGTCCTCAGTCCACCGGGGAGCTGTTTTTT. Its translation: CASSGPQSTGELFF.

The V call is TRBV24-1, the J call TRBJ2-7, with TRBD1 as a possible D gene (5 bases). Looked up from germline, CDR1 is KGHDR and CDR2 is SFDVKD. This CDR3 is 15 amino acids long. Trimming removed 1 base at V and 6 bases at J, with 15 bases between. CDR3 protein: CATSDFKAGWREQYF. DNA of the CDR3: TGTGCCACCAGTGATTTCAAGGCAGGGTGGCGCGAGCAGTACTTC.

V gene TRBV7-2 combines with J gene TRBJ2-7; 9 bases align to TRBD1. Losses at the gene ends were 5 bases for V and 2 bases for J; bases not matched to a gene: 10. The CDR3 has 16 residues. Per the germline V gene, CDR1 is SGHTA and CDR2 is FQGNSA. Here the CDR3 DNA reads TGTGCCAGCAGCCTGACCGGGACAGGGACCACCTACGAGCAGTACTTC. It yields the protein CASSLTGTGTTYEQYF.

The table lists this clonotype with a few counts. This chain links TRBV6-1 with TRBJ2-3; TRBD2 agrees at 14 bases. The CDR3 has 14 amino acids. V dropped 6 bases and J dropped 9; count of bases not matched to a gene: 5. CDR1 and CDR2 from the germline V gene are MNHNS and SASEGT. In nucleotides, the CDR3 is TGTGCCAGCAGGGGACTAGCGGGGGCAAGCACGCAGTATTTT. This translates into CASRGLAGASTQYF.